Reported below is one TCR beta chain. The naive CD8 population came from CD45RO-negative cells selected for CCR7, without terminally differentiated effector memory CD45RA+ cells. This sample was included in a study of shared clonotypes between healthy human individuals. TCRdb keeps only in-frame clones here, not all; method: immunoSEQ multiplex PCR. The sample contains millions of clones, about 95% of which appear only once. The V end was cut by 3 bases, the J end by 3 bases, with 8 bases between. The CDR3 has 13 amino acids. The germline V gene has CDR1 MNHEY and CDR2 SMNVEV (reference sequence). V gene TRBV27 combines with J gene TRBJ2-5; D perhaps matches TRBD2 (6 bases). The sequenced material came from naive CD8+ T cells sorted from blood. This receptor was taken from a man between 18 and 29 years old in good health. The CDR3 protein is CASSFLAEETQYF. CDR3 in DNA: TGTGCCAGCAGTTTTTTAGCGGAAGAGACCCAGTACTTC.